The 14 T cell receptor beta chains in this list originate from one sample, sequenced in a study of blood T cell repertoires in COVID-19. Assay: immunoSEQ multiplex PCR; the TCRdb copy retains only in-frame clones and omits some. The sample consists of approximately 260,000 clones, about nine tenths of them appearing once. Sequenced sample: peripheral blood. These receptors originate from a man in his forties or fifties with acute or convalescent COVID-19.

This clone occurred a few times. The chain recombines TRBV5-4 with TRBJ1-1; TRBD1 matches 7 bases. The V gene's germline CDR1 is SGHNT and CDR2 YYREEE (reference sequence). The junction had 4 bases not matched to a gene; V was cut back by 3 bases and J by 2 bases. The CDR3 consists of 14 residues. The CDR3 coding sequence is TGTGCCAGCAGCTGGGGACAGCTTAACACTGAAGCTTTCTTT. The encoded protein is CASSWGQLNTEAFF. Full variable domain (outside the CDR3, taken from reference TRBV5-4 and TRBJ1-1): ETGVTQSPTHLIKTRGQQVTLRCSSQSGHNTVSWYQQALGQGPQFIFQYYREEENGRGNFPPRFSGLQFPNYSSELNVNALELDDSALYLCASSWGQLNTEAFFGQGTRLTVV.

This sequence joins TRBV29-1 and TRBJ2-3; TRBD2 aligns across 13 bases. Unmatched junction bases numbered 4, after V lost 1 base and J lost 3 bases. The CDR3 runs to 16 residues. Germline CDR1 is SQVTM and CDR2 is ANQGSEA. Written as DNA, the CDR3 is TGCAGCGTTGAAGGACTAGCGGGGGGCCGTACAGATACGCAGTATTTT. It yields the protein CSVEGLAGGRTDTQYF.

The V gene is TRBV10-3, the J gene TRBJ1-1; 8 bases match TRBD1. Per germline, CDR1 ENHRY and CDR2 SYGVKD. After removal of 6 bases from V and 3 bases from J, the junction contained 9 bases not matched to a gene. The CDR3 contains 15 residues. The CDR3 coding sequence is TGTGCCATCAGCGAAGGACAGGGCCGCCACACTGAAGCTTTCTTT. Its translation is CAISEGQGRHTEAFF.

The V and J genes are TRBV5-1 and TRBJ1-2; no firm D call. This CDR3 has 13 amino acids. Trimming stripped 0 bases from V and 6 bases from J, with 9 bases between. CDR1 is SGHRS, CDR2 YFSETQ, per germline. CDR3 in DNA: TGCGCCAGCAGCTTGGAGCGTTTAAATGGCTACACCTTC. This sequence encodes CASSLERLNGYTF.

The V call is TRBV27, the J call TRBJ2-7; 8 positions match TRBD1. V shed 6 bases and J 1 base; nucleotides not matched to a gene: 2. Germline V gene data show CDR1 as MNHEY and CDR2 as SMNVEV (reference sequence). The CDR3 totals 13 residues. CDR3 residues: CASRRQGSYEQYF. The DNA for the CDR3 is TGTGCCAGCAGGAGACAGGGGTCCTACGAGCAGTACTTC.

As concerns this clone: Germline and junction disagree at one end, which may indicate a read error. The V call is TRBV6-5, the J call TRBJ1-5; no clear D gene. The CDR3 covers 12 residues. CDR1 is MNHEY and CDR2 is SVGAGI in the germline V gene. The CDR3 DNA is TGCGCCCTGGGAAGGGAGGGTCAGCCCCAGCATTTT. Its protein product is CALGREGQPQHF.

V gene TRBV30 combines with J gene TRBJ1-2, with 8 nucleotides matching TRBD1. Germline V gene data show CDR1 as GTSNPN and CDR2 as SVGIG (reference sequence). The CDR3 totals 14 residues. V shed 4 bases and J 7 bases; nucleotides not matched to a gene: 11. This chain's CDR3 is CAWKVGQGASGYTF. CDR3 bases: TGTGCCTGGAAGGTAGGGCAGGGGGCTTCTGGCTACACCTTC.

V is TRBV5-1 and J is TRBJ1-1; D remains ambiguous. CDR3 length: 15 residues. Germline values: CDR1 SGHRS, CDR2 YFSETQ. V was pared by 4 bases and J by 3 bases, with 16 bases between. The CDR3 here is CASSLLAAGDTEAFF. DNA of the CDR3: TGCGCCAGCAGCCTCCTGGCCGCCGGGGACACTGAAGCTTTCTTT.

The sample holds one count of this clone. The chain couples TRBV3-1 (or the pseudogene TRBV3-2) to TRBJ2-7, with D uncertain. Germline-derived CDR1 and CDR2 are LGHDT and YNNKEL (reference sequence). V was shortened by 1 base and J by 3 bases, with 10 bases between the two germline ends. This CDR3 has 14 amino acids. The CDR3 loop reads CASSQAVFVYEQYF. CDR3 DNA sequence: TGTGCCAGCAGCCAAGCGGTATTTGTCTACGAGCAGTACTTC.

This chain links TRBV5-1 with TRBJ2-5; D remains unclear. Trimming pared 2 bases from V and 7 bases from J, leaving 12 bases between. The CDR3 contains 13 residues. Germline V gives CDR1 SGHRS, CDR2 YFSETQ. The CDR3 here is CASSFGGSGTQYF. For the CDR3, the DNA is TGCGCCAGCAGCTTTGGTGGTAGTGGGACCCAGTACTTC. Full variable domain (rest looked up from reference TRBV5-1 and TRBJ2-5): KAGVTQTPRYLIKTRGQQVTLSCSPISGHRSVSWYQQTPGQGLQFLFEYFSETQRNKGNFPGRFSGRQFSNSRSEMNVSTLELGDSALYLCASSFGGSGTQYFGPGTRLLVL.

This clone was seen a handful of times. The chain has TRBV10-1 and TRBJ1-1; 9 positions match TRBD1. From germline, CDR1 is WNHNN and CDR2 SYGVQD (reference sequence). V was clipped by 4 bases and J by 7 bases; unmatched bases: 10. The CDR3 has 15 residues. Written as DNA, the CDR3 is TGCGCCAGCAGTGCCGGGACAGGGAAAAGGGGTGAAGCTTTCTTT. It encodes CASSAGTGKRGEAFF.

The J gene is TRBJ2-5, the V gene TRBV10-1, with D maybe TRBD1 (5 bases). The germline V and J ends were trimmed by 2 bases and 5 bases, with 9 bases remaining between them. Germline CDR1 is WNHNN and CDR2 is SYGVQD (reference sequence). The CDR3 extends over 13 amino acids. CDR3 DNA: TGCGCCAGCAGTGAGGGGGCCCGGGAGACCCAGTACTTC. Protein sequence: CASSEGARETQYF.

The V and J genes are TRBV5-6 and TRBJ1-4; the D gene is possibly TRBD1 (5 bases). In germline, CDR1 is SGHDT, CDR2 YYEEEE. This CDR3 has 14 residues. The V and J ends lost 4 bases and 10 bases respectively, with 17 bases between them. CDR3 DNA sequence: TGTGCCAGCAGCATAAAGCCCACAGGTGGAAAACTGTTTTTT. As protein: CASSIKPTGGKLFF.

This chain uses TRBV5-5 with TRBJ2-5; 8 nucleotides align to TRBD2. Germline V CDR1 and CDR2: SGHKS, YYEKEE (reference sequence). The V gene end was trimmed by 2 bases and the J gene end by 5 bases; junction bases not matched to a gene: 2. CDR3 size: 13 residues. CDR3 nucleotide sequence: TGTGCCAGCAGCTTCGGCGGGAGGGAGACCCAGTACTTC. Translated: CASSFGGRETQYF.